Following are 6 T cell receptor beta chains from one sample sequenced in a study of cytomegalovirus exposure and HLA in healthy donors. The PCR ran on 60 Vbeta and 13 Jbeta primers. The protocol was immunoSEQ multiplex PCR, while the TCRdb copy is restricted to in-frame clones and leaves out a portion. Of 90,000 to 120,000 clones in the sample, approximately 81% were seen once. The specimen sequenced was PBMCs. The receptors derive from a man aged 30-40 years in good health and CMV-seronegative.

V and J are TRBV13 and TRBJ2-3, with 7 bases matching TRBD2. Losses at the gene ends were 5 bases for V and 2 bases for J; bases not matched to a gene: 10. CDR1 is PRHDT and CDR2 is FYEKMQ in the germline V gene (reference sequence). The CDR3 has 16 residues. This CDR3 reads CASSLGGGGITDTQYF. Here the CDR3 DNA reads TGTGCCAGCAGCCTCGGCGGGGGAGGGATCACAGATACGCAGTATTTT.

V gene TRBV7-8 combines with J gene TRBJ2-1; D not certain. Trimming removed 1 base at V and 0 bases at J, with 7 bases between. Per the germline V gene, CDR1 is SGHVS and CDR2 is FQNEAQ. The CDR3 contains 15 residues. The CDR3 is CASSLEKSSYNEQFF. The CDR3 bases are TGTGCCAGCAGCTTAGAGAAGAGCTCCTACAATGAGCAGTTCTTC.

CDR3 in DNA: TGTGCCAGTAGTATAGATCGTCGGTACACTGAAGCTTTCTTT. This codes for CASSIDRRYTEAFF. The chain employs TRBV19 and TRBJ1-1; D unclear. Germline V lookup: CDR1 LNHDA, CDR2 SQIVND (reference sequence). With 0 bases removed from V and 3 bases from J, the gap between germline ends came to 8 bases. The CDR3 is made up of 14 amino acids.

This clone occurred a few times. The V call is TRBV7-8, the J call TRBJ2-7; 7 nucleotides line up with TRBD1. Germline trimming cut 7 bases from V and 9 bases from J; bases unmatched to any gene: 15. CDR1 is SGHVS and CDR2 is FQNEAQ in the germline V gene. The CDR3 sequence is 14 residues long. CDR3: CASTDRRYHVGQYF. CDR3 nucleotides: TGTGCCAGCACGGACAGGCGATACCACGTCGGGCAGTACTTC.

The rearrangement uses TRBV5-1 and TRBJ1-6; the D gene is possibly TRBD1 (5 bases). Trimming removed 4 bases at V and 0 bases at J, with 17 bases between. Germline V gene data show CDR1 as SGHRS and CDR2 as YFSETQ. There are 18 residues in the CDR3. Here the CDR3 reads CASSTGTPESSYNSPLHF. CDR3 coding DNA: TGCGCCAGCAGCACCGGGACTCCGGAAAGCTCCTATAATTCACCCCTCCACTTT.

The CDR3 coding sequence is TGTGCCACCAAACAGGGGGCTGGGACAGATACGCAGTATTTT. Encoded protein: CATKQGAGTDTQYF. The chain uses TRBV15 and TRBJ2-3, with 9 nucleotides matching TRBD1. Germline V lookup: CDR1 LNHNV, CDR2 YYDKDF (reference sequence). After removal of 7 bases from V and 3 bases from J, the junction contained 5 bases not matched to a gene. The CDR3 covers 14 residues.